The clone carrying this TCR beta chain was counted once. The record originates from a study of shared T cell receptors in the human thymus. The data were produced by immunoSEQ multiplex PCR, yet TCRdb's version contains in-frame clones alone and is incomplete. The sample records roughly 710,000 clones, 80% to 90% being singletons. V gave up 6 bases and J gave up 3 bases, with 11 bases separating them. The CDR3 has 13 residues. Germline V gives CDR1 MDHEN, CDR2 SYDVKM. These data also featured in a second study, about human thymus T cells. That study adds: Donors consisted of healthy Finnish infants (having corrective surgery for congenital heart defects). The thymus was resected at corrective cardiac surgery.

This receptor was taken from a girl less than two years old with a congenital heart defect. J is TRBJ1-2 and V is TRBV28; TRBD1 might be the D (6 bases). Sequences were obtained from thymocytes. CDR3 in amino acids: CASRHRDHYGYTF. CDR3 DNA: TGTGCCAGCAGACACAGGGACCACTATGGCTACACCTTC.